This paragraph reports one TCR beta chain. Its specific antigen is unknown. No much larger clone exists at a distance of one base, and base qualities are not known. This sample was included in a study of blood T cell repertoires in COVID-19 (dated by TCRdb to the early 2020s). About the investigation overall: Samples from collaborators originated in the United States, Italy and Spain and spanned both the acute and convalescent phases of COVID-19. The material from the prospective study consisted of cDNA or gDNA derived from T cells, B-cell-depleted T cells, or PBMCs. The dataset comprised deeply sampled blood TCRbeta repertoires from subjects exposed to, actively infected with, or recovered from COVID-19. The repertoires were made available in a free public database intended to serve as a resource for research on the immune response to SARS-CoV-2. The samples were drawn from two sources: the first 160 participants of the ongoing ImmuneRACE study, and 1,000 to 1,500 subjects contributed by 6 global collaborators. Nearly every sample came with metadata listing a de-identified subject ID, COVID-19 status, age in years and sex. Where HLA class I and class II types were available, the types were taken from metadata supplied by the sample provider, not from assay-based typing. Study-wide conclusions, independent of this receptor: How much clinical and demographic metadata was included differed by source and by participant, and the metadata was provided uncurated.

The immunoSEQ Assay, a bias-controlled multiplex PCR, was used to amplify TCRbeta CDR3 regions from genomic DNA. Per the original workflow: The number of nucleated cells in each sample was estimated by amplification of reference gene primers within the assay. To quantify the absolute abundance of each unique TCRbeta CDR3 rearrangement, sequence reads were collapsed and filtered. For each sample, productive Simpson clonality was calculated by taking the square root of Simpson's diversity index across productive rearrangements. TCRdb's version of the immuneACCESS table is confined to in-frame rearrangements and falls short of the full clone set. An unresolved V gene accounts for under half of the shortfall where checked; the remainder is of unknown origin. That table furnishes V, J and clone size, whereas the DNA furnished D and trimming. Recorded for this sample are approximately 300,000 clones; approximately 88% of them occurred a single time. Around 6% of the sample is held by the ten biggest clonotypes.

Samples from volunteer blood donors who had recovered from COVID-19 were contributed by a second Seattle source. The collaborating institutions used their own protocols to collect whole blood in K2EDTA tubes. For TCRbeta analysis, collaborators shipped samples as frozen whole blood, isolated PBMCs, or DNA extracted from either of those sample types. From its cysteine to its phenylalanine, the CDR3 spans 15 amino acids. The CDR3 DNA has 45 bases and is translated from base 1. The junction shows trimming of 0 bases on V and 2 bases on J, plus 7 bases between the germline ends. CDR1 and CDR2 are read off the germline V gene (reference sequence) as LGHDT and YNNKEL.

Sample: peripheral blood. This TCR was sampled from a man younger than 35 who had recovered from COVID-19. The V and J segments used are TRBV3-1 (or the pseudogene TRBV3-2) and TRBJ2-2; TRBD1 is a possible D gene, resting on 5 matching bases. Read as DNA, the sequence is TGTGCCAGCAGCCAAGACAGGGAAAACACCGGGGAGCTGTTTTTT. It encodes CASSQDRENTGELFF.